This TCR beta chain emerged from a study of OX40 agonist ivuxolimab in advanced cancers. About the study: Patients with hepatocellular carcinoma, melanoma, renal cell or head and neck cancer made up the dose-escalation patients.

General observations from the study: On average, CD8+ T cells showed a greater number of expanded clones than CD4+. Blood T cells, both CD4+ and CD8+, expanded clonally by week 6 at 0.1 to 3.0 mg/kg.

The CDR3 is 15 amino acids. V gave up 1 base and J gave up 1 base, with 9 bases separating them. Germline values: CDR1 SGHAT, CDR2 FQNNGV. About this clone itself: Its antigen remains unknown.

Only in-frame clones appear in the TCRdb table, and some are missing; sequencing was by immunoSEQ multiplex PCR. The repertoire holds tens of thousands of clones, roughly 80% seen once, with about 5% in the top ten. This receptor was taken from an adult with an advanced solid tumor such as melanoma, head and neck, liver or kidney cancer. The sample consisted of CD4+ or CD8+ T cells sorted from blood, taken in a trial of the OX40 agonist ivuxolimab. V is TRBV11-2 and J is TRBJ2-3; D possibly corresponds to TRBD2 (6 bases). This chain's CDR3 is CASSLARGGTDTQYF. The DNA for the CDR3 is TGTGCCAGCAGCTTAGCGCGGGGAGGCACAGATACGCAGTATTTT.